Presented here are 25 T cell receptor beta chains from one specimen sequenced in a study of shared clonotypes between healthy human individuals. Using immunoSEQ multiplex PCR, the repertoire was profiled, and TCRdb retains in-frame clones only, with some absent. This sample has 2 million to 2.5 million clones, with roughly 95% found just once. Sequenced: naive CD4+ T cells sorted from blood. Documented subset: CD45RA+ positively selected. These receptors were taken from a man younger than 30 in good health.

The CDR3 protein is CASSLGIGNQPQHF. DNA for the CDR3: TGTGCCAGCAGCTTGGGAATCGGCAATCAGCCCCAGCATTTT. V usage is TRBV7-2 and J usage is TRBJ1-5; D ambiguous. The CDR3 extends over 14 amino acids. The V gene's germline CDR1 is SGHTA and CDR2 FQGNSA. V was trimmed by 3 bases and J by 2 bases, leaving 8 bases between them.

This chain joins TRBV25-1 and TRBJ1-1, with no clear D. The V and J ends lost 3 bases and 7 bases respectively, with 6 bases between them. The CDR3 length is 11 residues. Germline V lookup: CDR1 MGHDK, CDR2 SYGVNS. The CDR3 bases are TGTGCCAGCAGTGATGGGTTTGAAGCTTTCTTT. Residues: CASSDGFEAFF.

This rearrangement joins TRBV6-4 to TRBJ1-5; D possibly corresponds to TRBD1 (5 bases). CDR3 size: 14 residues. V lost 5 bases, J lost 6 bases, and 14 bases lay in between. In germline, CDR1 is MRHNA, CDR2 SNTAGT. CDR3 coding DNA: TGTGCCAGCAGTCCCTCGCAGGGAAGTCAGCCCCAGCATTTT. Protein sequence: CASSPSQGSQPQHF.

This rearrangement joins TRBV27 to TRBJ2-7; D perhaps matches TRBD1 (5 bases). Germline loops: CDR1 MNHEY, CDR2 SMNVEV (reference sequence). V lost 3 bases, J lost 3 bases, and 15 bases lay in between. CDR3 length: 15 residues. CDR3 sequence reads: CASSLGRVGYYEQYF. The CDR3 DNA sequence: TGTGCCAGCAGTTTGGGCAGGGTGGGCTACTACGAGCAGTACTTC.

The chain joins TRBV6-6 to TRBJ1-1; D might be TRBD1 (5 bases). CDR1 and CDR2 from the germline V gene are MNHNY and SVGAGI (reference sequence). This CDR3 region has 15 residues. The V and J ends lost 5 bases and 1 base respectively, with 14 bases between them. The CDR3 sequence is CASSAESRGNTEAFF. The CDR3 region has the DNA TGTGCCAGCAGTGCCGAGTCGAGGGGGAACACTGAAGCTTTCTTT.

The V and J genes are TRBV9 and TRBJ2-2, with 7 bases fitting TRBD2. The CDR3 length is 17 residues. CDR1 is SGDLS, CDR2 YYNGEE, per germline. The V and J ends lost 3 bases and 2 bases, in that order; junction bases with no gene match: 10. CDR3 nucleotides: TGTGCCAGCAGCGCCCCATGGGGCGGGGGTAACACCGGGGAGCTGTTTTTT. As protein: CASSAPWGGGNTGELFF.

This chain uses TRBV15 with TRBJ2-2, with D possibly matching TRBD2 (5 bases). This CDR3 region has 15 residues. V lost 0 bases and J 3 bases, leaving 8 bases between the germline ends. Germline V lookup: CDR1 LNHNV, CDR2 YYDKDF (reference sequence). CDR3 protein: CATSRDTGYTGELFF. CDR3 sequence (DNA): TGTGCCACCAGCAGAGATACGGGATACACCGGGGAGCTGTTTTTT.

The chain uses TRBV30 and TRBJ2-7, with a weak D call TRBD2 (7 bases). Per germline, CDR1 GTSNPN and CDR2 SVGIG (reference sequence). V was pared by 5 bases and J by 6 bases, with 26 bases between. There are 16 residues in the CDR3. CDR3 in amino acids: CAWERTEVLWGGEQYF. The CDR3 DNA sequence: TGTGCCTGGGAACGGACAGAGGTCTTATGGGGGGGCGAGCAGTACTTC.

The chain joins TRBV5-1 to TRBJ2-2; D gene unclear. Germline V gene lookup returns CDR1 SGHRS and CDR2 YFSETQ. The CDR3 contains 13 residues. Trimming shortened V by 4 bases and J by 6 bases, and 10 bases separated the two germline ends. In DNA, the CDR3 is TGCGCCAGCAGCCCGGAGCTAGCCGGGGAGCTGTTTTTT. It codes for CASSPELAGELFF. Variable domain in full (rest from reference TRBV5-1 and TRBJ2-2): KAGVTQTPRYLIKTRGQQVTLSCSPISGHRSVSWYQQTPGQGLQFLFEYFSETQRNKGNFPGRFSGRQFSNSRSEMNVSTLELGDSALYLCASSPELAGELFFGEGSRLTVL.

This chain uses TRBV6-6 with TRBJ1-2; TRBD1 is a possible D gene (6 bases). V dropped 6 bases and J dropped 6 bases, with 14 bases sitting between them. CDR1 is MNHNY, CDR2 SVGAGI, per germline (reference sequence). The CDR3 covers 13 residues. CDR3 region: CASSYRERNGYTF. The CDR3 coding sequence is TGTGCCAGCAGCTACAGGGAGAGAAATGGCTACACCTTC.

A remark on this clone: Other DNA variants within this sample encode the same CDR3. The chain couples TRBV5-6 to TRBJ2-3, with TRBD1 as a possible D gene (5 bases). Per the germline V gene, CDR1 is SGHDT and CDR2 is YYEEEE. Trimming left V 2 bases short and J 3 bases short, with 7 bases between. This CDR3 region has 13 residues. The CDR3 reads CASSLRGTDTQYF. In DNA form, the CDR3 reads TGTGCCAGCAGCTTAAGGGGAACAGATACGCAGTATTTT.

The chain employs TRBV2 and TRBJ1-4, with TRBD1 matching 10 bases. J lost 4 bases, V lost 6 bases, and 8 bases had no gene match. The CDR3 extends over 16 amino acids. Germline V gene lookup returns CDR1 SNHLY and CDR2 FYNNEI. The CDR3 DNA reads TGTGCCAGCAGGAGACAGGGGGCTGTGTTTAATGAAAAACTGTTTTTT. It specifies CASRRQGAVFNEKLFF. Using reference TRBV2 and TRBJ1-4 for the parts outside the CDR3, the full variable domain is EPEVTQTPSHQVTQMGQEVILRCVPISNHLYFYWYRQILGQKVEFLVSFYNNEISEKSEIFDDQFSVERPDGSNFTLKIRSTKLEDSAMYFCASRRQGAVFNEKLFFGSGTQLSVL.

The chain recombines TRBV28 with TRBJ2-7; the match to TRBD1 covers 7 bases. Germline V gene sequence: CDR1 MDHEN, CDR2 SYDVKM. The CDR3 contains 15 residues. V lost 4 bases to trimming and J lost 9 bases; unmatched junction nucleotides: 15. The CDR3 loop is CASSSPGTALRVQYF. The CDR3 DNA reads TGTGCCAGCAGTTCACCCGGGACAGCTCTACGAGTGCAGTACTTC.

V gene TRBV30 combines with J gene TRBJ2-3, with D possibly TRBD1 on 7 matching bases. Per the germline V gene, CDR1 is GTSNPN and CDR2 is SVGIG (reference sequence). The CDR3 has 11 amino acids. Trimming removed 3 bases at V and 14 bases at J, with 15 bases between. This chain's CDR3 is CAWSPEGAWYF. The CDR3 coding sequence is TGTGCCTGGAGCCCGGAGGGGGCCTGGTATTTT.

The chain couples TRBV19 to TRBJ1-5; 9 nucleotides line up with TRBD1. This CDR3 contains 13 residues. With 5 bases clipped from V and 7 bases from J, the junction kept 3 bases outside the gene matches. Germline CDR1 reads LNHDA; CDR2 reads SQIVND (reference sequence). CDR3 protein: CASSSGQGQPQHF. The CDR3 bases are TGTGCCAGTAGTTCCGGACAGGGGCAGCCCCAGCATTTT.

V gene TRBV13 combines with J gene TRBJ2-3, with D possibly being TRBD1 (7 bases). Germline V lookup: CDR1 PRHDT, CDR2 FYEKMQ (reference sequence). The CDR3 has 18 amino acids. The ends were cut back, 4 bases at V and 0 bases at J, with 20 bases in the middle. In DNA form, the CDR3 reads TGTGCCAGCAGCTGGGGGACAGCTAGGGGGACTAGCACAGATACGCAGTATTTT. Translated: CASSWGTARGTSTDTQYF.

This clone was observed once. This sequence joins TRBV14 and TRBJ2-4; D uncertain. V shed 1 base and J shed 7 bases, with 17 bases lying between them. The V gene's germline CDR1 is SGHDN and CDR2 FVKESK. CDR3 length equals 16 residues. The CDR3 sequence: CASSQVRWTQRNIQYF. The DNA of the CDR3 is TGTGCCAGCAGCCAAGTTAGATGGACCCAGAGGAACATTCAGTACTTC.

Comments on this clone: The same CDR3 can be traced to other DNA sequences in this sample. The CDR3 here is CASSLSRDNEKLFF. CDR3 nucleotide sequence: TGTGCCAGCAGCTTAAGCAGGGATAATGAAAAACTGTTTTTT. The V and J genes are TRBV7-2 and TRBJ1-4; maybe TRBD1 (5 bases). The V gene's germline CDR1 is SGHTA and CDR2 FQGNSA. The CDR3 has 14 amino acids. Trimming took off 2 bases at V and 4 bases at J, with 8 bases between the two ends.

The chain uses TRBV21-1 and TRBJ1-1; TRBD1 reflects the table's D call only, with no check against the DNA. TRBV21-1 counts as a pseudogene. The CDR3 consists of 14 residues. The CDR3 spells CASTVDSLNTEAFF. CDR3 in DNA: TGTGCCAGCACCGTTGACAGCTTGAACACTGAAGCTTTCTTT.

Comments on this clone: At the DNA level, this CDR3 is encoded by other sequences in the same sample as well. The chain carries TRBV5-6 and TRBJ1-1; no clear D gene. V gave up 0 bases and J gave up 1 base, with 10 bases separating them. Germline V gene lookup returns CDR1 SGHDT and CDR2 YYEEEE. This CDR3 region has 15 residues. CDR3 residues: CASSLEGRTNTEAFF. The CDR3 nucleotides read TGTGCCAGCAGCTTGGAGGGCAGGACGAACACTGAAGCTTTCTTT. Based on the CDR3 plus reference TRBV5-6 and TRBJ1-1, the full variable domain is DAGVTQSPTHLIKTRGQQVTLRCSPKSGHDTVSWYQQALGQGPQFIFQYYEEEERQRGNFPDRFSGHQFPNYSSELNVNALLLGDSALYLCASSLEGRTNTEAFFGQGTRLTVV.

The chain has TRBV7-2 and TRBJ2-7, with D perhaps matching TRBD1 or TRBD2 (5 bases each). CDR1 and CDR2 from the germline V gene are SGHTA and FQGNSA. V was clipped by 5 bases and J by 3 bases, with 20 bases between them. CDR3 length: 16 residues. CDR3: CASSPGPPALYYEQYF. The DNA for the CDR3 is TGTGCCAGCAGCCCGGGACCACCGGCCCTTTACTACGAGCAGTACTTC.

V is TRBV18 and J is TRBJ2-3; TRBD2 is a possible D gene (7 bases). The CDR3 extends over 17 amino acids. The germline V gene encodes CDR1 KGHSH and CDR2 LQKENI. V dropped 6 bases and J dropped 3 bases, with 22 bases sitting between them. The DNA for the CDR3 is TGTGCCAGCTCCCTACGAAGTTTACAGGGAGGGACAGATACGCAGTATTTT. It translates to CASSLRSLQGGTDTQYF.

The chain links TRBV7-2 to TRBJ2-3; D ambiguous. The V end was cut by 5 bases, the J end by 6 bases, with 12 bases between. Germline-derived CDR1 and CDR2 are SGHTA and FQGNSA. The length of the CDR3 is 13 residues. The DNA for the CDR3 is TGTGCCAGCAGCCCCCCGTCCATGGATACGCAGTATTTT. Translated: CASSPPSMDTQYF. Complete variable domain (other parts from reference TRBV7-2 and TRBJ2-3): GAGVSQSPSNKVTEKGKDVELRCDPISGHTALYWYRQSLGQGLEFLIYFQGNSAPDKSGLPSDRFSAERTGGSVSTLTIQRTQQEDSAVYLCASSPPSMDTQYFGPGTRLTVL.

CDR3 bases: TGTGCCAGCTCACCACCCCCTACTCTAGGTAACAATGAGCAGTTCTTC. Residues: CASSPPPTLGNNEQFF. This chain links TRBV18 with TRBJ2-1; D not resolved. Per germline, CDR1 KGHSH and CDR2 LQKENI. The CDR3 consists of 16 residues. V lost 0 bases and J 5 bases, leaving 14 bases between the germline ends.

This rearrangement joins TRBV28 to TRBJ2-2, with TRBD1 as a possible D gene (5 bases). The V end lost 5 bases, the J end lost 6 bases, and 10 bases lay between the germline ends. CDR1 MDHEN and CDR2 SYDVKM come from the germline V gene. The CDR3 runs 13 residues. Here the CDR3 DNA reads TGTGCCAGCAGTCTCAGGGTTTCCGGGGAGCTGTTTTTT. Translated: CASSLRVSGELFF.